This TCR beta chain was sequenced for a study of blood T cell repertoires in COVID-19. Study as a whole: Whether acute or convalescent, the COVID-19 samples came from the United States, Italy and Spain. In each case, the material was cDNA or gDNA derived from T cells, B-cell-depleted T cells, or PBMCs.

Trimming pared 2 bases from V and 4 bases from J, leaving 10 bases between. CDR1 is MNHEY, CDR2 SMNVEV, per germline (reference sequence). CDR3 length equals 14 residues. Per the study methods: How many nucleated cells were present was estimated from reference gene primer amplification. Some clones are missing from TCRdb's copy, which holds only in-frame ones; the method was immunoSEQ multiplex PCR. Clone size and the V and J calls come from that table; the DNA yielded D and trimming. This sample has 28,000 or so clones; almost 90% occur once, and the top ten carry over 25%. The chain has TRBV27 and TRBJ2-3; D ambiguous. The TCR originated in a human donor in a cohort sampled during active COVID-19. Material: peripheral blood. The CDR3 here is CASSLVSGPDTQYF. In DNA form, the CDR3 reads TGTGCCAGCAGTTTAGTGTCTGGCCCAGATACGCAGTATTTT.